The rows below give T cell receptor beta chains drawn from one sample of a study of response to subunit inactivated influenza vaccine. Each CDR3 protein gets one entry after TCRdb re-called the RT-PCR reads with MiXCR. This sample has about 800,000 distinct CDR3 sequences, with approximately 21% found just once. The specimen comprised PBMCs from blood, sampled roughly 5 days after vaccination. The origin of the receptors is a man over 45 who received an inactivated influenza vaccine. Both conserved end residues are part of each CDR3. The D gene is left open where the match is weak. Expanded clones get a size class; other rows say once, few or many, or leave the size out.

TGCGCCAGCAGCTTCGGAGGGGCGGGAGGTTCATACGAGCAGTACTTC | CASSFGGAGGSYEQYF | - | TRBD2 | TRBJ2-7 | TRBV5-1
TGTGCCAGCAGCAAAACCTGGACAGGGGGCTTGTTCTGGAACGAGCAGTACTTC | CASSKTWTGGLFWNEQYF | - | TRBD1 | TRBJ2-7 | TRBV11-2
TGCAGTGCCTCGAGCGGGAGTCTCTCCTACGAGCAGTACTTC | CSASSGSLSYEQYF | few | TRBD2 | TRBJ2-7 | TRBV20-1
TGTGCCAGCAGCTCCGTAGCGGGAGTGAAGAATGAGCAGTTCTTC | CASSSVAGVKNEQFF | - | TRBD2 | TRBJ2-1 | TRBV7-9
TGCGCCAGCAGCTTGGGGGCCCTCCTATCCTACGAGCAGTACTTC | CASSLGALLSYEQYF | few | - | TRBJ2-7 | TRBV5-1
TGCAGTGCTAGAGATCTTGGGACTAGCGGGGGGCTTCCCTACGAGCAGTACTTC | CSARDLGTSGGLPYEQYF | - | TRBD2 | TRBJ2-7 | TRBV20-1
TGTGCCAGTAGTCCGACGAGGGGGAACACTGAAGCTTTCTTT | CASSPTRGNTEAFF | few | - | TRBJ1-1 | TRBV19
TGTGCCAGCAGCTTAGATCATGCCTACAATGAGCAGTTCTTC | CASSLDHAYNEQFF | once | - | TRBJ2-1 | TRBV7-9
TGTGCCAGCAGTTCGAAGCGGGCAGGGGTTCGAACCGGGGAGCTGTTTTTT | CASSSKRAGVRTGELFF | few | - | TRBJ2-2 | TRBV28
TGCAGTGCTAGAGTGGAGCGGACAGATACGCAGTATTTT | CSARVERTDTQYF | few | - | TRBJ2-3 | TRBV20-1
TGCAGCGTATATACTAGGAGGGGTGAGCAGTTCTTC | CSVYTRRGEQFF | - | - | TRBJ2-1 | TRBV29-1
TGCGCCAGCAGCTTGAATAGACTAGCGGGAGGTGGCGATACGCAGTATTTT | CASSLNRLAGGGDTQYF | few | TRBD2 | TRBJ2-3 | TRBV5-1
TGTGCCATCAGTGGGGGATTAACAGGGGAAGTTAGCGGCTACACCTTC | CAISGGLTGEVSGYTF | - | TRBD1 | TRBJ1-2 | TRBV10-3
TGTGCCGCTAAGGGGGTGACGACTAGAATTTTGGATGAGCAGTTCTTC | CAAKGVTTRILDEQFF | - | - | TRBJ2-1 | TRBV28
TGTGCCATCACGGGACTAGCGGCTAATGAGCAGTTCTTC | CAITGLAANEQFF | few | TRBD2 | TRBJ2-1 | TRBV10-3
TGTGCCAGCAGTTTAATACAGGCAGGGACCTACAATGAGCAGTTCTTC | CASSLIQAGTYNEQFF | few | - | TRBJ2-1 | TRBV12-3/TRBV12-4
TGCGCCAGCAGAAACTCCCGGGGACTTCACCAAGAGACCCAGTACTTC | CASRNSRGLHQETQYF | - | - | TRBJ2-5 | TRBV5-1
TGTGCCAGCAGTGTCTGGACTAGCGGGGGTAATGAGCAGTTCTTC | CASSVWTSGGNEQFF | few | TRBD2 | TRBJ2-1 | TRBV2
TGCAGTGTCATCTGGGGCTATGGCTACACCTTC | CSVIWGYGYTF | - | - | TRBJ1-2 | TRBV29-1
TGTGCCAGCAGTGAAGATGAGGACCAAGAGACCCAGTACTTC | CASSEDEDQETQYF | - | - | TRBJ2-5 | TRBV2
TGCAGTGCTAGAGAGGGAGAAAACACTGAAGCTTTCTTT | CSAREGENTEAFF | few | - | TRBJ1-1 | TRBV20-1
TGTGCCAGCAGCGCGAGACTAGGCGCCTACAATGAGCAGTTCTTC | CASSARLGAYNEQFF | few | - | TRBJ2-1 | TRBV9